Sequencing of this T cell receptor beta chain was carried out in a study of T cells in tuberculosis. TCRdb's table, derived via immunoSEQ multiplex PCR, lists solely in-frame clones and lacks some. The sample has 31,000 or so clones, roughly 83% seen once; the top ten hold under 6.5%. The CDR3 has 13 amino acids. Unmatched junction bases numbered 1, after V lost 1 base and J lost 3 bases. The germline CDR1 and CDR2 sequences are SGHRS and YFSETQ. Time point given: new active TB diagnosis, blood taken before or within 7 days of starting treatment. The sequence was obtained from an adult with tuberculosis. This chain connects TRBV5-1 to TRBJ2-7; 7 bases match TRBD2. Sequenced material: PBMCs, taken at tuberculosis diagnosis. The CDR3 spells CASSLTSDYEQYF. The CDR3, as DNA: TGCGCCAGCAGCTTGACTAGCGACTACGAGCAGTACTTC.